This TCR beta chain was recorded in a study of OX40 agonist ivuxolimab in advanced cancers. About the research overall: The patients received ivuxolimab by intravenous route every 2 weeks at 0.01 to 10 mg/kg.

Regarding this clone: Antigen specificity is unknown.

TCRdb keeps only in-frame clones here, not all; method: immunoSEQ multiplex PCR. Of approximately 82,000 clones in the sample, about 85% were seen once. Germline CDR1 reads SGHRS; CDR2 reads YFSETQ. V shed 0 bases, J shed 1 base, and the junction held 7 bases outside the gene matches. This CDR3 comprises 17 residues. Whole-study findings and limits: CD4+ and CD8+ blood T cells expanded clonally by week 6 at 0.1 to 3.0 mg/kg. Some nonresponders also had low normalized T-cell clonal expansion.

The V gene is TRBV5-1, the J gene TRBJ2-7; 10 bases map to TRBD1. The TCR was taken from an adult with an advanced solid tumor such as melanoma, head and neck, liver or kidney cancer. The specimen comprised CD4+ or CD8+ T cells sorted from blood, sampled in a trial of the OX40 agonist ivuxolimab. The CDR3 nucleotides are TGCGCCAGCAGCTTGGGCGGCGGACAGGGGGATTCCTACGAGCAGTACTTC. It codes for CASSLGGGQGDSYEQYF.